This T cell receptor (beta chain) was identified in a study of shared clonotypes between healthy human individuals. Across the study: Plates per donor: three CD4 naive, three CD4 memory, two CD8 naive, one CD8 memory.

There were only Caucasian adults among the donors, and all lived in Nashville, Tennessee. To note about this clone: The antigen is unknown.

The assay was immunoSEQ multiplex PCR, and TCRdb's table has in-frame clones only and misses some. This table holds around 350,000 clones, less than 85% found once. Notes on the study in general: A handful of donors held approximately 5% of naive CD4 clonotypes in common. Generation probability values for non-shared clonotypes were lower than those for clonotypes shared by all four donors.

Sequences were obtained from memory CD4+ T cells sorted from blood. Regarding subset: CD45RA-negative fraction. This receptor was identified in a man in his thirties or forties in good health.

The CDR3 DNA sequence: TGTGCCAGCAGCTTGGGGGGCAGAAATGAAAAACTGTTTTTT. Protein sequence: CASSLGGRNEKLFF. The gene calls are TRBV5-6 and TRBJ1-4; TRBD1 might be the D (5 bases). This CDR3 spans 14 amino acids. Germline lookup yields CDR1 SGHDT and CDR2 YYEEEE. The V end was cut by 0 bases, the J end by 5 bases, with 8 bases between.